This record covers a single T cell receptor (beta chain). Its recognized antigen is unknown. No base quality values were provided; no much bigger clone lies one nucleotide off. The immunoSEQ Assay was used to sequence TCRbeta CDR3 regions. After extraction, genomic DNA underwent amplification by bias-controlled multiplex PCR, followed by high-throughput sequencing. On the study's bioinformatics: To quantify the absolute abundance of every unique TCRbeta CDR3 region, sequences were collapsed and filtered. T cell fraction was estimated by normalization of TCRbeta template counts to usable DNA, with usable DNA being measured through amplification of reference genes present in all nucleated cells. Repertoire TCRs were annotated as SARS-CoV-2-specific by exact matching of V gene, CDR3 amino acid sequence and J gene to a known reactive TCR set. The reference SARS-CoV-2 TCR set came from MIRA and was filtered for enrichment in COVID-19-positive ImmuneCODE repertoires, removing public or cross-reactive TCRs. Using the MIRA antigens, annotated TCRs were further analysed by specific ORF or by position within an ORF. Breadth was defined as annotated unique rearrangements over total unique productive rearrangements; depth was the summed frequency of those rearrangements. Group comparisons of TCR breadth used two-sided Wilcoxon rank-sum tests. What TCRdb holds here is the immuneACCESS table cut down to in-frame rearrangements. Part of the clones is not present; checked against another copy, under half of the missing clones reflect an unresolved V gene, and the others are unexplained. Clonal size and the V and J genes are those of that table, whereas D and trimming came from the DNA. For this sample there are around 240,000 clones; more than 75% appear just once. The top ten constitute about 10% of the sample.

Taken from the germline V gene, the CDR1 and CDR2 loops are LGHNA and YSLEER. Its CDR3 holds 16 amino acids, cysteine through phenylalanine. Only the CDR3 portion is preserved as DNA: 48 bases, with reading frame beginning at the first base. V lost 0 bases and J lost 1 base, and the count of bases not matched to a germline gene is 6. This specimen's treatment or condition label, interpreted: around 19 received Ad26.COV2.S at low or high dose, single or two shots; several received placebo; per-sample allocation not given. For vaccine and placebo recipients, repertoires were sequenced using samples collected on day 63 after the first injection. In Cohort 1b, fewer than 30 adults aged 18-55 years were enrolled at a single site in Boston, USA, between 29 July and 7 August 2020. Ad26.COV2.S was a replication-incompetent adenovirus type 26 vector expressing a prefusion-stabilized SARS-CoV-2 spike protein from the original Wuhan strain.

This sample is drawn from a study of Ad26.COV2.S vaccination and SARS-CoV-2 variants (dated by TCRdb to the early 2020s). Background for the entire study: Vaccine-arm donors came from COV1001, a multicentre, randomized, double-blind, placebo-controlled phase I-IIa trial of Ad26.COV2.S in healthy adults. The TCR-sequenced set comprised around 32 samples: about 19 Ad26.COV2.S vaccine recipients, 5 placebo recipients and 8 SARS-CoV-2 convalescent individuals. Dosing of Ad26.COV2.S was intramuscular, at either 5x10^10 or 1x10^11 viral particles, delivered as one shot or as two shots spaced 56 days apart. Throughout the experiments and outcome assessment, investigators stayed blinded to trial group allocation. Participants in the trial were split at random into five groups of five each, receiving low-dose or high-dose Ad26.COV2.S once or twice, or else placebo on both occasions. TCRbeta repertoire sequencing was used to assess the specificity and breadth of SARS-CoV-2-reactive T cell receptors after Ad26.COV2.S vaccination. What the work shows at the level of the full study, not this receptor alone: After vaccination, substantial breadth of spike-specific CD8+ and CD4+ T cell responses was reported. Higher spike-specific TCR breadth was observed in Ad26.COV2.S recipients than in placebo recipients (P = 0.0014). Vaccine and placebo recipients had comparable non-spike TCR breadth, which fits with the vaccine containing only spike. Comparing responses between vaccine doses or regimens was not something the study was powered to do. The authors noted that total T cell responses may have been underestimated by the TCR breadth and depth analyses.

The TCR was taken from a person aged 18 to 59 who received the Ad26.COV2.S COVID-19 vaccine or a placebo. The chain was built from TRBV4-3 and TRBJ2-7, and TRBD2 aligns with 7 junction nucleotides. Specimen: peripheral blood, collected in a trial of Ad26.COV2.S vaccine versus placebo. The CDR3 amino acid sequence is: CASSQDSNSGSYEQYF. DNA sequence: TGCGCCAGCAGCCAAGATTCGAATAGCGGGTCCTACGAGCAGTACTTC.